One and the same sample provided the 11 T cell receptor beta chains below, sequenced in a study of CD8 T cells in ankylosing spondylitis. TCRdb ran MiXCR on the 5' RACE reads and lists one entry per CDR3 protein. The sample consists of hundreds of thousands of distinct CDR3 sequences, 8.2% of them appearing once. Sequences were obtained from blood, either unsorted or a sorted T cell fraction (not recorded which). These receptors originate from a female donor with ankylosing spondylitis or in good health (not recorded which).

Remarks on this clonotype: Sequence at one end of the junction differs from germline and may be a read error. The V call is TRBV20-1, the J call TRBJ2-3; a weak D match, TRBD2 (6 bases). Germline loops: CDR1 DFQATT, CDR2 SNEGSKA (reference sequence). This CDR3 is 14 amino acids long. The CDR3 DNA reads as TGTAGTGCTAGCTATAGCGGTAACACAGATACGCACTATTTT. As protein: CSASYSGNTDTHYF.

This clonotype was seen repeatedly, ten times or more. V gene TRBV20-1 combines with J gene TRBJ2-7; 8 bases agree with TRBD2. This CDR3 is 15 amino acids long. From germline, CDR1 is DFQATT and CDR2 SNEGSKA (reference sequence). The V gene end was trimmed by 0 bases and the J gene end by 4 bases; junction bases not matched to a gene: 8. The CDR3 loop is CSARDSEGLAYEQYF. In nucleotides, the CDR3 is TGCAGTGCTAGAGATTCGGAAGGACTAGCTTACGAGCAGTACTTC.

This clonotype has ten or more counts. The CDR3 DNA follows: TGTGCCAGCAGTTATGGGACAGGGTACGGCGAGCAGTACTTC. It encodes CASSYGTGYGEQYF. The chain combines TRBV6-2 or TRBV6-3 with TRBJ2-7; 9 nucleotides line up with TRBD1. J lost 6 bases, V lost 3 bases, and 6 bases had no gene match. This CDR3 contains 14 residues. Germline lookup yields CDR1 MNHEY and CDR2 SVGEGT.

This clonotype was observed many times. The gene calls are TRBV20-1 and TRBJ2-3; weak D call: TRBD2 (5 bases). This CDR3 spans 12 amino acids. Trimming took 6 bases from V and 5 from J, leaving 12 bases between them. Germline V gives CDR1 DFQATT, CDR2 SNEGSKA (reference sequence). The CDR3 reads CSAERSQDTQYF. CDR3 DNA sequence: TGCAGTGCCGAGCGGAGTCAAGATACGCAGTATTTT.

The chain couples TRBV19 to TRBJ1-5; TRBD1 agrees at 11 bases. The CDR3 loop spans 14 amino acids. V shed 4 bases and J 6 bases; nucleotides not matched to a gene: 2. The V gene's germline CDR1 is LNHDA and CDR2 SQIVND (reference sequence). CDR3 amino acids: CASSKGTGGQPQHF. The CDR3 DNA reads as TGTGCCAGTAGTAAAGGGACAGGGGGTCAGCCCCAGCATTTT.

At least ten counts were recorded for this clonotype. CDR3 in amino acids: CATSRVGPYEQYF. CDR3 DNA sequence: TGTGCCACCAGCAGAGTCGGACCCTACGAGCAGTACTTC. The V gene is TRBV15, the J gene TRBJ2-7, with unresolved D. Trimming pared 1 base from V and 2 bases from J, leaving 6 bases between. This CDR3 has 13 residues. Germline lookup yields CDR1 LNHNV and CDR2 YYDKDF (reference sequence). The whole variable domain, filled in from reference TRBV15 and TRBJ2-7, reads DAMVIQNPRYQVTQFGKPVTLSCSQTLNHNVMYWYQQKSSQAPKLLFHYYDKDFNNEADTPDNFQSRRPNTSFCFLDIRSPGLGDTAMYLCATSRVGPYEQYFGPGTRLTVT.

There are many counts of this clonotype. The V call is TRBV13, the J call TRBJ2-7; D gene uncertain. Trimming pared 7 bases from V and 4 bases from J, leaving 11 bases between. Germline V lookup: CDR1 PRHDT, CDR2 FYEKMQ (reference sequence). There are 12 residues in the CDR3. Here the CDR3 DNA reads TGTGCCAGCACCTATCCACGGTACGAGCAGTACTTC. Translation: CASTYPRYEQYF. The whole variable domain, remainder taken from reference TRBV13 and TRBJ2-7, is AAGVIQSPRHLIKEKRETATLKCYPIPRHDTVYWYQQGPGQDPQFLISFYEKMQSDKGSIPDRFSAQQFSDYHSELNMSSLELGDSALYFCASTYPRYEQYFGPGTRLTVT.

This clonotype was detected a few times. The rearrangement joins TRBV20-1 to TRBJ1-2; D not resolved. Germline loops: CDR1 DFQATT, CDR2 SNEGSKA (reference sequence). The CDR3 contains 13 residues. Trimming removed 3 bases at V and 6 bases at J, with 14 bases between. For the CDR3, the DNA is TGCAGTGCTAGCGCCCAGGCCCGGGATGGCTACACCTTC. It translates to CSASAQARDGYTF.

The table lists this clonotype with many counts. The DNA of the CDR3 is TGTGCCAGCAGCGTAGAAAGCAGGGCGGGGACCCAGTACTTC. Its protein product is CASSVESRAGTQYF. This chain connects TRBV9 to TRBJ2-5; the D gene could be TRBD1 or TRBD2 (5 bases each). The V gene lost 0 bases and the J gene lost 7 bases, with 13 bases spanning the gap. Germline V gene lookup returns CDR1 SGDLS and CDR2 YYNGEE. CDR3 length: 14 residues. Full variable domain (missing parts from reference TRBV9 and TRBJ2-5): DSGVTQTPKHLITATGQRVTLRCSPRSGDLSVYWYQQSLDQGLQFLIQYYNGEERAKGNILERFSAQQFPDLHSELNLSSLELGDSALYFCASSVESRAGTQYFGPGTRLLVL.

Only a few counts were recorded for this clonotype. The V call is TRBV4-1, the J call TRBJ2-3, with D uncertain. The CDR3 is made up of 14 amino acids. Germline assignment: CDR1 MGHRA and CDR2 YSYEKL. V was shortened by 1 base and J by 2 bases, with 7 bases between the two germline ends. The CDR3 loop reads CASSQGPFTDTQYF. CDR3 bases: TGCGCCAGCAGCCAAGGGCCGTTCACAGATACGCAGTATTTT.

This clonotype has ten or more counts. The CDR3: CASSLSPGDTGELFF. CDR3 sequence (DNA): TGCGCCAGCAGCTTGTCGCCAGGGGACACCGGGGAGCTGTTTTTT. The V call is TRBV5-1, the J call TRBJ2-2; possible D gene TRBD1, 6 bases. Germline-derived CDR1 and CDR2 are SGHRS and YFSETQ. The CDR3 runs 15 residues. Trimming left V 1 base short and J 3 bases short, with 10 bases between.